Listed below are T cell receptor beta chains from one sample, sequenced in a study of blood T cell repertoires in COVID-19. Profiling relied on immunoSEQ multiplex PCR, and the TCRdb table lists in-frame clones only, not all of them. The repertoire includes approximately 54,000 clones, about four fifths of them detected once, and approximately 5.4% sits in the top ten. Sequenced: peripheral blood. The receptors were sampled from a woman aged 55-69 years with acute or convalescent COVID-19. The CDR3 runs from the conserved cysteine through the conserved F or W. The order of the fields is J gene, D gene, clone size, CDR3 length, V gene, CDR3 protein, CDR3 DNA. D genes are given only for firm matches. Some rows mark clone size as missing; the rest say once, few, many or name a class of expanded clone.

J gene: TRBJ1-1; D gene: TRBD1; clone size: NA; CDR3 length: 16; V gene: TRBV24-1; CDR3 protein: CATRGGGTGLNTEAFF; CDR3 DNA: TGTGCCACCAGGGGAGGGGGGACAGGGCTTAACACTGAAGCTTTCTTT
J gene: TRBJ2-1; D gene: TRBD2; clone size: NA; CDR3 length: 15; V gene: TRBV10-3; CDR3 protein: CAISEGPLAGGEQFF; CDR3 DNA: TGTGCCATCAGTGAGGGGCCGCTAGCGGGGGGAGAGCAGTTCTTC
J gene: TRBJ1-5; D gene: NA; clone size: NA; CDR3 length: 14; V gene: TRBV27; CDR3 protein: CASREGASNQPQHF; CDR3 DNA: TGTGCCAGCAGGGAGGGTGCGAGCAATCAGCCCCAGCATTTT
J gene: TRBJ1-6; D gene: NA; clone size: NA; CDR3 length: 16; V gene: TRBV5-5; CDR3 protein: CASSLEESGELSPLHF; CDR3 DNA: TGTGCCAGCAGCTTGGAGGAGTCGGGGGAATTATCACCCCTCCACTTT
J gene: TRBJ2-7; D gene: TRBD1; clone size: NA; CDR3 length: 13; V gene: TRBV29-1; CDR3 protein: CSVGGQTSYEQYF; CDR3 DNA: TGCAGCGTTGGGGGACAGACCTCCTACGAGCAGTACTTC
J gene: TRBJ2-7; D gene: TRBD1; clone size: NA; CDR3 length: 15; V gene: TRBV5-1; CDR3 protein: CASSPAGDRGREQYF; CDR3 DNA: TGCGCCAGCAGCCCGGCCGGGGACAGGGGGCGCGAGCAGTACTTC
J gene: TRBJ1-2; D gene: TRBD1; clone size: NA; CDR3 length: 16; V gene: TRBV27; CDR3 protein: CASSKTGAGFNYGYTF; CDR3 DNA: TGTGCCAGCAGTAAGACAGGGGCCGGATTTAACTATGGCTACACCTTC
J gene: TRBJ2-5; D gene: TRBD2; clone size: once; CDR3 length: 14; V gene: TRBV11-3; CDR3 protein: CASSFSGSRETQYF; CDR3 DNA: TGTGCCAGCAGCTTTAGCGGGAGCCGAGAGACCCAGTACTTC
J gene: TRBJ1-1; D gene: TRBD1; clone size: NA; CDR3 length: 14; V gene: TRBV18; CDR3 protein: CASSPGTGNTEAFF; CDR3 DNA: TGTGCCAGCTCACCTGGGACAGGGAACACTGAAGCTTTCTTT
J gene: TRBJ1-2; D gene: NA; clone size: few; CDR3 length: 14; V gene: TRBV19; CDR3 protein: CASSISSGINGYTF; CDR3 DNA: TGTGCCAGTAGTATAAGTTCGGGGATCAATGGCTACACCTTC
J gene: TRBJ1-5; D gene: NA; clone size: few; CDR3 length: 16; V gene: TRBV5-5; CDR3 protein: CASSLFGTEGNQPQHF; CDR3 DNA: TGTGCCAGCAGCTTGTTCGGTACGGAGGGCAATCAGCCCCAGCATTTT
J gene: TRBJ2-3; D gene: TRBD2; clone size: once; CDR3 length: 17; V gene: TRBV11-2; CDR3 protein: CASSFGVVAGDTDTQYF; CDR3 DNA: TGTGCCAGCAGCTTTGGGGTGGTAGCGGGGGACACAGATACGCAGTATTTT
J gene: TRBJ1-1; D gene: TRBD1; clone size: few; CDR3 length: 15; V gene: TRBV5-1; CDR3 protein: CASSQGDSLNTEAFF; CDR3 DNA: TGCGCCAGCAGCCAAGGGGACAGCTTGAACACTGAAGCTTTCTTT
J gene: TRBJ1-5; D gene: TRBD1; clone size: NA; CDR3 length: 13; V gene: TRBV19; CDR3 protein: CASKTGDHQPQHF; CDR3 DNA: TGTGCCAGTAAAACAGGGGATCATCAGCCCCAGCATTTT
J gene: TRBJ1-4; D gene: TRBD1; clone size: NA; CDR3 length: 16; V gene: TRBV29-1; CDR3 protein: CSVEFPPDRGAGKLFF; CDR3 DNA: TGCAGCGTTGAATTTCCCCCCGACAGGGGGGCGGGGAAACTGTTTTTT
J gene: TRBJ2-2; D gene: TRBD1; clone size: once; CDR3 length: 14; V gene: TRBV24-1; CDR3 protein: CATQSGTGTGELFF; CDR3 DNA: TGTGCCACACAATCCGGGACAGGAACCGGGGAGCTGTTTTTT
J gene: TRBJ2-2; D gene: TRBD2; clone size: NA; CDR3 length: 20; V gene: TRBV28; CDR3 protein: CASSSPPRAGRGVGIGELFF; CDR3 DNA: TGTGCCAGCAGCTCACCCCCCCGGGCGGGGAGGGGAGTTGGGATCGGGGAGCTGTTTTTT
J gene: TRBJ2-3; D gene: NA; clone size: NA; CDR3 length: 14; V gene: TRBV4-1; CDR3 protein: CASSQVLLGDTQYF; CDR3 DNA: TGCGCCAGCAGCCAAGTATTACTGGGCGATACGCAGTATTTT
J gene: TRBJ2-1; D gene: NA; clone size: once; CDR3 length: 14; V gene: TRBV9; CDR3 protein: CASSVTRKADEQFF; CDR3 DNA: TGTGCCAGCAGCGTAACCCGAAAGGCGGATGAGCAGTTCTTC
J gene: TRBJ2-2; D gene: NA; clone size: many; CDR3 length: 14; V gene: TRBV5-8; CDR3 protein: CASSLATGIGELFF; CDR3 DNA: TGTGCCAGCAGCTTGGCCACGGGGATCGGGGAGCTGTTTTTT
J gene: TRBJ1-3; D gene: NA; clone size: NA; CDR3 length: 16; V gene: TRBV11-2; CDR3 protein: CASSLDRGGTGNTIYF; CDR3 DNA: TGTGCCAGCAGCTTAGATCGCGGGGGTACTGGAAACACCATATATTTT
J gene: TRBJ1-5; D gene: NA; clone size: NA; CDR3 length: 13; V gene: TRBV20-1; CDR3 protein: CSASSGINQPQHF; CDR3 DNA: TGCAGTGCTAGTTCAGGGATCAATCAGCCCCAGCATTTT
J gene: TRBJ2-6; D gene: TRBD2; clone size: NA; CDR3 length: 17; V gene: TRBV28; CDR3 protein: CASSGPGGISGANVLTF; CDR3 DNA: TGTGCCAGCAGTGGGCCGGGAGGAATCTCTGGGGCCAACGTCCTGACTTTC
J gene: TRBJ2-3; D gene: TRBD2; clone size: once; CDR3 length: 16; V gene: TRBV7-6; CDR3 protein: CASSLVGSGSTDTQYF; CDR3 DNA: TGTGCCAGCAGCTTAGTTGGTAGCGGGAGCACAGATACGCAGTATTTT
J gene: TRBJ2-7; D gene: TRBD1; clone size: NA; CDR3 length: 15; V gene: TRBV5-4; CDR3 protein: CASSLAATGFYEQYF; CDR3 DNA: TGTGCCAGCAGCTTGGCGGCGACAGGGTTCTACGAGCAGTACTTC
J gene: TRBJ1-6; D gene: TRBD1; clone size: NA; CDR3 length: 15; V gene: TRBV7-2; CDR3 protein: CASSPPGTANSPLHF; CDR3 DNA: TGTGCCAGCAGCCCACCCGGGACAGCGAATTCACCCCTCCACTTT
J gene: TRBJ2-3; D gene: NA; clone size: NA; CDR3 length: 12; V gene: TRBV19; CDR3 protein: CASSRESDTQYF; CDR3 DNA: TGTGCCAGTAGTAGGGAGTCAGATACGCAGTATTTT
J gene: TRBJ1-2; D gene: TRBD1; clone size: few; CDR3 length: 15; V gene: TRBV5-6; CDR3 protein: CASSPADRRAYGYTF; CDR3 DNA: TGTGCCAGCAGCCCAGCGGACAGGAGAGCTTATGGCTACACCTTC
J gene: TRBJ2-2; D gene: NA; clone size: NA; CDR3 length: 14; V gene: TRBV6-5; CDR3 protein: CASRQELNTGELFF; CDR3 DNA: TGTGCCAGCAGGCAGGAACTGAACACCGGGGAGCTGTTTTTT
J gene: TRBJ2-1; D gene: TRBD1; clone size: NA; CDR3 length: 13; V gene: TRBV29-1; CDR3 protein: CSVESGQGNEQFF; CDR3 DNA: TGCAGCGTTGAGTCAGGACAGGGGAATGAGCAGTTCTTC
J gene: TRBJ2-7; D gene: TRBD1; clone size: NA; CDR3 length: 14; V gene: TRBV7-8; CDR3 protein: CASNRDSSSSEQYF; CDR3 DNA: TGTGCCAGCAACAGGGACAGTTCGTCGAGCGAGCAGTACTTC
J gene: TRBJ1-1; D gene: NA; clone size: NA; CDR3 length: 13; V gene: TRBV9; CDR3 protein: CASNPTAYTEAFF; CDR3 DNA: TGTGCCAGCAACCCGACAGCCTACACTGAAGCTTTCTTT
J gene: TRBJ1-1; D gene: TRBD1; clone size: NA; CDR3 length: 15; V gene: TRBV27; CDR3 protein: CASSLSGTGDSKAFF; CDR3 DNA: TGTGCCAGCAGTTTGTCCGGGACAGGGGATTCTAAAGCTTTCTTT
J gene: TRBJ1-6; D gene: TRBD1; clone size: once; CDR3 length: 16; V gene: TRBV5-1; CDR3 protein: CASSLGTGNRNSPLHF; CDR3 DNA: TGCGCCAGCAGCTTAGGGACAGGGAATCGGAATTCACCCCTCCACTTT
J gene: TRBJ2-1; D gene: NA; clone size: NA; CDR3 length: 15; V gene: TRBV5-1; CDR3 protein: CASSLVGGSYNEQFF; CDR3 DNA: TGCGCCAGCAGCTTGGTGGGGGGCTCCTACAATGAGCAGTTCTTC